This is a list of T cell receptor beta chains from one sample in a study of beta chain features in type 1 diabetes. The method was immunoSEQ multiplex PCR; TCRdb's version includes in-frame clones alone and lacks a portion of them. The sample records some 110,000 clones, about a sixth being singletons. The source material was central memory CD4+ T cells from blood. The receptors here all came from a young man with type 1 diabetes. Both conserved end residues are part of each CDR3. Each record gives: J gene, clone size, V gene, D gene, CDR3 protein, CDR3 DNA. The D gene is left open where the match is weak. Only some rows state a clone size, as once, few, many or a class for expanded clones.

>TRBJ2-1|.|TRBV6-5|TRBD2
CASGGLIYNEQFF
TGTGCCAGCGGGGGACTAATTTACAATGAGCAGTTCTTC
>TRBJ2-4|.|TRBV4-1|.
CASSQAGGLQYF
TGCGCCAGCAGCCAAGCAGGGGGGCTTCAGTACTTC
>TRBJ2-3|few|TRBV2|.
CASRTDTDTQYF
TGTGCCAGCAGGACGGACACAGATACGCAGTATTTT
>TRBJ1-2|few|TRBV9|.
CASSFGSTVGYTF
TGTGCCAGCAGCTTTGGCAGCACCGTTGGCTACACCTTC
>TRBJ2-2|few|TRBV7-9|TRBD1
CASSSRTGGGTGELFF
TGTGCCAGCAGTTCCCGGACAGGGGGCGGCACCGGGGAGCTGTTTTTT
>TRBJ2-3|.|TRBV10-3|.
CAISPRNAHSGVSTDTQYF
TGTGCCATCAGCCCAAGAAACGCTCATTCAGGGGTTAGCACAGATACGCAGTATTTT
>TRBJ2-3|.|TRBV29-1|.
CSVGPGAEDTQYF
TGCAGCGTTGGCCCGGGGGCGGAAGATACGCAGTATTTT
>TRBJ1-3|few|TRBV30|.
CAWSGNRRYLSGNTIYF
TGTGCCTGGAGTGGCAATCGGCGGTATCTCTCTGGAAACACCATATATTTT
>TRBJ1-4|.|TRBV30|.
CAWGMTLGKLFF
TGTGCCTGGGGAATGACTTTGGGAAAACTGTTTTTT
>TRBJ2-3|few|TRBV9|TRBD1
CASSLWTGKSDTQYF
TGTGCCAGCAGCTTATGGACAGGGAAATCGGATACGCAGTATTTT
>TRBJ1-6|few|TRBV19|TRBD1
CASADRANNSPLHF
TGTGCCAGTGCGGACAGGGCGAATAATTCACCCCTCCACTTT
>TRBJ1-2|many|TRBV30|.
CAWTPDGQYGYTF
TGTGCCTGGACCCCGGACGGTCAATATGGCTACACCTTC
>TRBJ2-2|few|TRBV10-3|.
CAIEGPKRSGELFF
TGTGCCATCGAGGGGCCCAAACGGTCCGGGGAGCTGTTTTTT
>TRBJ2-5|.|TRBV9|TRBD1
CASSVIPGQGTQYF
TGTGCCAGCAGCGTGATACCGGGACAGGGGACCCAGTACTTC
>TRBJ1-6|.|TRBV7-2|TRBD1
CASSSPGGGSPLHF
TGTGCCAGCAGCTCACCAGGGGGGGGTTCACCCCTCCACTTT
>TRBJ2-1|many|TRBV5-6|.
CASSLKRLSSHEQFF
TGTGCCAGCAGCCTAAAAAGGCTTAGCTCCCATGAGCAGTTCTTC
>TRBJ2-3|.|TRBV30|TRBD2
CAFSGGTDTQYF
TGTGCCTTTAGCGGGGGCACAGATACGCAGTATTTT
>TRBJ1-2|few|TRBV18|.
CASSPGFGDAYGYTF
TGTGCCAGCTCACCCGGTTTTGGGGACGCCTATGGCTACACCTTC
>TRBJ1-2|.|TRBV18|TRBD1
CASSPPTGTGDRGYTF
TGTGCCAGCTCACCACCGACCGGGACAGGGGATAGGGGCTACACCTTC
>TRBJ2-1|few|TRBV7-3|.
CASSLGAGSSYNEQFF
TGTGCCAGCAGCTTAGGGGCGGGGAGCTCCTACAATGAGCAGTTCTTC
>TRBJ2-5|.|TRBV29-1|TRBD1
CSVARDRHQETQYF
TGCAGCGTTGCTCGGGACAGACACCAAGAGACCCAGTACTTC
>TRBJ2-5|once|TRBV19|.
CASSPQAGKETQYF
TGTGCCAGTAGTCCCCAGGCGGGTAAAGAGACCCAGTACTTC
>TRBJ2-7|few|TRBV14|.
CASSPVLAGEQYF
TGTGCCAGCAGCCCCGTACTGGCCGGAGAGCAGTACTTC
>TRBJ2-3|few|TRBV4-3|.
CASSQDQGGWGDTQYF
TGCGCCAGCAGCCAAGATCAAGGGGGATGGGGAGATACGCAGTATTTT
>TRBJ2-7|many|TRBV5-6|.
CASNRGSYEQYF
TGTGCCAGCAACCGGGGTTCCTACGAGCAGTACTTC
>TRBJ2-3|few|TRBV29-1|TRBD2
CSVEELAGGPDTQYF
TGCAGCGTTGAAGAACTAGCGGGGGGGCCAGATACGCAGTATTTT
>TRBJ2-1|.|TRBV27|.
CASSLSGNEQFF
TGTGCCAGCAGTTTATCTGGCAATGAGCAGTTCTTC
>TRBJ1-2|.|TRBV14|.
CASSQDRAHGYTF
TGTGCCAGCAGCCAAGACCGAGCTCATGGCTACACCTTC
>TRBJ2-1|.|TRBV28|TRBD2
CASSLPGGVFYNEQFF
TGTGCCAGCAGTTTACCCGGGGGGGTCTTCTACAATGAGCAGTTCTTC
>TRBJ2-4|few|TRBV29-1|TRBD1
CSVGTGVAKNIQYF
TGCAGCGTGGGGACAGGGGTAGCCAAAAACATTCAGTACTTC
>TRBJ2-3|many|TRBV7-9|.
CASSFIRVGDTQYF
TGTGCCAGCAGCTTCATCAGGGTCGGAGATACGCAGTATTTT
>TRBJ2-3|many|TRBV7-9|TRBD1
CASSSPGQGFTDTQYF
TGTGCCAGCAGCTCGCCGGGACAGGGGTTCACAGATACGCAGTATTTT
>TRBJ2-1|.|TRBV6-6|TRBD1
CASSPDRGYEQFF
TGTGCCAGCAGTCCGGACAGGGGATATGAGCAGTTCTTC